The rows below give T cell receptor beta chains drawn from one sample of a study of PD-L1 blockade in urothelial cancer. Here immunoSEQ multiplex PCR was the method, and the copy in TCRdb shows in-frame clones only, minus some. The top ten clones hold 3.5% of a sample with 30,000 to 40,000 clones, approximately 80% of them seen once. The sequenced sample was PBMCs, obtained around atezolizumab (anti-PD-L1) treatment. All receptors derive from a man in his sixties or seventies with urothelial cancer. Both conserved end residues are part of each CDR3. A D gene is named only where the DNA matches it firmly. The size entry is marked missing in some rows and otherwise reads once, few, many or a size class.

TRBV6-1,TRBJ1-2,few,.,TGTGCCAGCAGTCTCCAGGGTAACTATGGCTACACCTTC,CASSLQGNYGYTF
TRBV29-1,TRBJ2-5,.,.,TGCAGCGGGGGGGAATTAGGAGAGACCCAGTACTTC,CSGGELGETQYF
TRBV5-1,TRBJ2-2,.,TRBD1,TGCGCCAGCAGCTCAGCGGGACAGGGCAACACCGGGGAGCTGTTTTTT,CASSSAGQGNTGELFF
TRBV19,TRBJ1-3,once,.,TGTGCCAGTACAGGGAAACCTGGAAACACCATATATTTT,CASTGKPGNTIYF
TRBV4-1,TRBJ2-1,.,TRBD2,TGCGCCAGCAGCCAAGATACCCTGCCTAGCGGGAGGGAGCGGTTCTTC,CASSQDTLPSGRERFF
TRBV29-1,TRBJ2-4,.,TRBD2,TGCAGCGTTGATGGGGGGGGAGGGAGTTCAAACATTCAGTACTTC,CSVDGGGGSSNIQYF
TRBV14,TRBJ2-7,.,.,TGTGCCAGCAGCCAAGAAGTGGGCAGGGGTCCTTCCTACGAGCAGTACTTC,CASSQEVGRGPSYEQYF
TRBV19,TRBJ1-2,.,.,TGTGCCAGTAGCATGGGAGAGGGCAGCTATGGCTACACCTTC,CASSMGEGSYGYTF
TRBV2,TRBJ1-3,.,TRBD1,TGTGCCAGCAGTGGCCGACAGGGACAAACTGGAAACACCATATATTTT,CASSGRQGQTGNTIYF
TRBV7-8,TRBJ2-7,.,.,TGTGCCAGCAGCTTTCCCCCCTCTCCCGAGCAGTACTTC,CASSFPPSPEQYF
TRBV7-2,TRBJ2-4,.,.,TGTGCCAGCAGCCATGAAGTACGGACATCAAAAAACATTCAGTACTTC,CASSHEVRTSKNIQYF
TRBV7-9,TRBJ2-2,.,TRBD2,TGTGCCAGCAGCTCCCGGGAGGCCGGGGAGCTGTTTTTT,CASSSREAGELFF
TRBV28,TRBJ1-2,.,.,TGTGCCAGCAGTTTATACAGCCGTGGCTACACCTTC,CASSLYSRGYTF
TRBV5-1,TRBJ2-5,.,.,TGCGCCAGCAGCTTGCTCGACAGTCAGGGTGAGACCCAGTACTTC,CASSLLDSQGETQYF
TRBV5-8,TRBJ1-1,.,.,TGTGCCAGCAGCCTAAATGGGGGCAACACTGAAGCTTTCTTT,CASSLNGGNTEAFF
TRBV11-2,TRBJ1-4,.,TRBD1,TGTGCCAGCAGCAGACAGGGGGTCTTTGGCGAAAAACTGTTTTTT,CASSRQGVFGEKLFF
TRBV7-8,TRBJ1-4,.,.,TGTGCCAGCAGCGCCAGAACAGGGTCGGTTGAAAAACTGTTTTTT,CASSARTGSVEKLFF
TRBV6-1,TRBJ2-2,once,.,TGTGCCAGCAGTTTCACCAGGGGTTTCACCGGGGAGCTGTTTTTT,CASSFTRGFTGELFF
TRBV4-3,TRBJ2-7,.,.,TGCGCCAGCAGCCAAGATCTCGATGAGGAGCAGTACTTC,CASSQDLDEEQYF
TRBV10-3,TRBJ2-7,.,.,TGTGCCATCAAGGGTACTGGGATCAGGGAGTACTTC,CAIKGTGIREYF
TRBV28,TRBJ2-7,.,.,TGTGCCAGCAGAGAAACTACCACCTACGAGCAGTACTTC,CASRETTTYEQYF
TRBV19,TRBJ2-1,.,TRBD1,TGTGCCAGTAGTATCCGGGGGACAGGGTTGGATGAGCAGTTCTTC,CASSIRGTGLDEQFF
TRBV7-2,TRBJ2-7,few,TRBD2,TGTGCCAGCAGCTTGGCGGGGGGCTTAGGTTACGAGCAGTACTTC,CASSLAGGLGYEQYF
TRBV2,TRBJ2-1,.,TRBD2,TGTGCCAGCACCAGAGCGGGGGGGTTTTCAAATGAGCAGTTCTTC,CASTRAGGFSNEQFF
TRBV4-2,TRBJ2-7,.,TRBD1,TGTGCCAGCAGCCAAGTAGGCAGACAGGGCGTCCACGAGCAGTACTTC,CASSQVGRQGVHEQYF
TRBV10-3,TRBJ1-2,few,TRBD1,TGTGCCATCAGTGGACAGGGTATTGGCTACACCTTC,CAISGQGIGYTF